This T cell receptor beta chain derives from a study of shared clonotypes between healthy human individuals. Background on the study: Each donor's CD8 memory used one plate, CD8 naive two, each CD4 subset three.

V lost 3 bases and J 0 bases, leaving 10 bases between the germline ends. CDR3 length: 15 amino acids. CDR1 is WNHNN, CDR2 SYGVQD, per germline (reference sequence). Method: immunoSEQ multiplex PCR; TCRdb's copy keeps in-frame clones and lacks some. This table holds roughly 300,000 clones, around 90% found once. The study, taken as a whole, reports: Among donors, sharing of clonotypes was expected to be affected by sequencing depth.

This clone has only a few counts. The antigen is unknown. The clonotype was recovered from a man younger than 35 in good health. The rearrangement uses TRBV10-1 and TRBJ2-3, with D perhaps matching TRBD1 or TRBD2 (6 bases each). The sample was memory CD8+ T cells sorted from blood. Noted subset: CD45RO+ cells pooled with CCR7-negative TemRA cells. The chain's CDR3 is CASSDQGTSTDTQYF. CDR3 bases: TGCGCCAGCAGTGATCAGGGGACTAGCACAGATACGCAGTATTTT.